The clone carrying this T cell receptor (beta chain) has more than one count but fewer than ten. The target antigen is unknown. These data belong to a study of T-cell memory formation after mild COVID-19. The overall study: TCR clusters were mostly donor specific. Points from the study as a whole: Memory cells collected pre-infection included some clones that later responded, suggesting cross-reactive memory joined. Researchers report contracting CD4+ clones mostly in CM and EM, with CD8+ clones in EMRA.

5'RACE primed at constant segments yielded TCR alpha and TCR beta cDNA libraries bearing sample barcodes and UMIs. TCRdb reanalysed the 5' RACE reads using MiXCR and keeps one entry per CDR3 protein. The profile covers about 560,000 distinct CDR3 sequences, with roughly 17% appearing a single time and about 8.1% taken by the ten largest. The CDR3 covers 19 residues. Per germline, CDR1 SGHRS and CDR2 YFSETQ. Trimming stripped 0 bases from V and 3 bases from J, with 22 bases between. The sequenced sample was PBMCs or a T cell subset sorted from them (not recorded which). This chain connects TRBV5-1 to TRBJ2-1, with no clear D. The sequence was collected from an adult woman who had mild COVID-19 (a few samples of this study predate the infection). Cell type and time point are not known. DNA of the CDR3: TGCGCCAGCAGCTTGGGAGTCTGGGGTAGTAGTTTAAACTACAATGAGCAGTTCTTC. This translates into CASSLGVWGSSLNYNEQFF.